This T cell receptor beta chain originates from a study of cytomegalovirus exposure and HLA in healthy donors. Study summary: A subsequent analysis stated that the 120 validation repertoires were run on the same platform as the roughly 710 first-cohort repertoires.

Method: immunoSEQ multiplex PCR; TCRdb's copy keeps in-frame clones and lacks some. This table holds around 160,000 clones, 85% found once. V lost 8 bases and J lost 3, with 11 bases in between. The CDR3 length is 13 residues. Germline assignment: CDR1 MNHEY and CDR2 SVGAGI. Points from the study as a whole: The tendency of first-cohort TCR clusters to co-occur in the roughly 120 validation repertoires was identified by a subsequent analysis. Cytomegalovirus-associated status was assigned to fewer than 200 TCR beta chains.

In the case of this clone: Its specificity is not known.

It was the roughly 110-subject validation cohort, separate from the approximately 690-subject first cohort, to which the donors belonged. This sequence was found in a man between 25 and 39 years old in good health and CMV-seropositive. The sequencing input was PBMCs. The chain recombines TRBV6-5 with TRBJ1-5; D is undetermined. The chain's CDR3 is CASVTLDNQPQHF. CDR3 coding DNA: TGTGCCAGCGTGACTCTTGACAATCAGCCCCAGCATTTT.